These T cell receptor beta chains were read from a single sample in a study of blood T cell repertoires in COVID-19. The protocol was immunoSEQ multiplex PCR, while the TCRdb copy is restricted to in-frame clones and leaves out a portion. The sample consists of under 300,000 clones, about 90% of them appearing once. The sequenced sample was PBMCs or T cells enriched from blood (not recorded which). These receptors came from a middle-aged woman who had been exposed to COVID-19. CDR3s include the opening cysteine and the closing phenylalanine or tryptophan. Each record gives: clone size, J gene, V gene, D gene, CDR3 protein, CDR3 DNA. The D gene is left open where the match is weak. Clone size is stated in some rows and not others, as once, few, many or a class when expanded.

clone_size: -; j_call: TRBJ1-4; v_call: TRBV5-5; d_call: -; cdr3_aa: CASSYGVGPNEKLFF; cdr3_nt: TGTGCCAGCAGCTACGGGGTAGGACCTAATGAAAAACTGTTTTTT
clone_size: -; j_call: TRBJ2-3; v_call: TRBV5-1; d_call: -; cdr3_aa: CASSLALVTDTQYF; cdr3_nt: TGCGCCAGCAGCTTGGCCCTAGTCACAGATACGCAGTATTTT
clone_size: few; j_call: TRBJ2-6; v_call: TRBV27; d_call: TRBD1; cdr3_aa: CASSPRTGYGANVLTF; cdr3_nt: TGTGCCAGCAGTCCCCGGACAGGGTACGGGGCCAACGTCCTGACTTTC
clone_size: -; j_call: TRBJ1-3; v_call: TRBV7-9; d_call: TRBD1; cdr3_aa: CASSRTGAAGNTIYF; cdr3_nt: TGTGCCAGCAGCCGAACAGGGGCTGCTGGAAACACCATATATTTT
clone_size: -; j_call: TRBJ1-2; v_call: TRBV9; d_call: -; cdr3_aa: CASSVAAGDYGYTF; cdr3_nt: TGTGCCAGCAGCGTAGCTGCAGGTGACTATGGCTACACCTTC
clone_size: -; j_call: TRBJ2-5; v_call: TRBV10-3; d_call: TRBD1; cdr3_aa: CAISGTGLETQYF; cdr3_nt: TGTGCCATCAGCGGGACAGGGTTGGAGACCCAGTACTTC
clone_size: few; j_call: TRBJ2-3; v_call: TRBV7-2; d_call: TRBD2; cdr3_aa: CASSTRTSGRDTQYF; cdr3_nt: TGTGCCAGCAGCACTAGGACTAGCGGGAGAGATACGCAGTATTTT
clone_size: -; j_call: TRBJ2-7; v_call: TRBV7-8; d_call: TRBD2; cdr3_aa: CASSLVLAGGFSEQYF; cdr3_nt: TGTGCCAGCAGCTTAGTCTTGGCGGGGGGCTTTAGCGAGCAGTACTTC
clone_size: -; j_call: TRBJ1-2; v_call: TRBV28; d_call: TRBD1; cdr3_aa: CASSLGQGFYGYTF; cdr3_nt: TGTGCCAGCAGTTTAGGACAGGGTTTTTATGGCTACACCTTC
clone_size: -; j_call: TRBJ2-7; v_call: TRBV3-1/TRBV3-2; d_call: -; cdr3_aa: CASSQEARQRGEQYF; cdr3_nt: TGTGCCAGCAGTCAAGAGGCCCGACAAAGGGGGGAGCAGTACTTC
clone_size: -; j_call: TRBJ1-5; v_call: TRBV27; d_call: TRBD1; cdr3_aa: CASSRTRQGAGNQPQHF; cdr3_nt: TGTGCCAGCAGTCGGACTCGACAGGGGGCCGGCAATCAGCCCCAGCATTTT
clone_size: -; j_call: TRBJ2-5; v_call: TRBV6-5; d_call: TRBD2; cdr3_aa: CASSYPAGEGQETQYF; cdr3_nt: TGTGCCAGCAGTTATCCCGCGGGAGAAGGTCAAGAGACCCAGTACTTC
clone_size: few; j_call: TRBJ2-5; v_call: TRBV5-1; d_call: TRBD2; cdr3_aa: CASSRGGEMLETQYF; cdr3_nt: TGCGCCAGCAGCCGCGGGGGGGAAATGCTCGAGACCCAGTACTTC
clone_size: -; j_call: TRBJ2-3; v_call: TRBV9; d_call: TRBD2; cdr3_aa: CASSDGTSGDTDTQYF; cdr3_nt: TGTGCCAGCAGCGACGGGACTAGCGGTGACACAGATACGCAGTATTTT
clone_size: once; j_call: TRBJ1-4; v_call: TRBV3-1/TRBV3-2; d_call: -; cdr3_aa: CASSQDLWTSYSEKLFF; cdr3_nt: TGTGCCAGCAGCCAAGACCTATGGACTTCCTATTCCGAAAAACTGTTTTTT
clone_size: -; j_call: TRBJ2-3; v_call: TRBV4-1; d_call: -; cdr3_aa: CASSPPRGTQYF; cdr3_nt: TGCGCCAGCAGCCCACCCCGGGGGACGCAGTATTTT
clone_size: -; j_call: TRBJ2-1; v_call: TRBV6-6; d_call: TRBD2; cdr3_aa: CASSGLVPNEQFF; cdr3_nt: TGTGCCAGCAGTGGACTAGTTCCTAATGAGCAGTTCTTC
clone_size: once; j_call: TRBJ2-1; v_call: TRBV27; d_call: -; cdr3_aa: CASSFDRRLDHEQFF; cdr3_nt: TGTGCCAGCAGTTTCGACCGCCGACTAGATCATGAGCAGTTCTTC
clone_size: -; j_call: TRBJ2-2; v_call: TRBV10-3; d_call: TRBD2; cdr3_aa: CAISGGGNTGELFF; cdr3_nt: TGTGCCATCAGTGGGGGGGGAAACACCGGGGAGCTGTTTTTT
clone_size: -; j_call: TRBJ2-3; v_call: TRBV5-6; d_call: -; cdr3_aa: CASSLAVGYTDTQYF; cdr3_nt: TGTGCCAGCAGCTTGGCCGTCGGGTACACAGATACGCAGTATTTT
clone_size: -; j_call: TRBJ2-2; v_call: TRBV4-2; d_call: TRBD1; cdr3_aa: CASSQDLTGGYGGELFF; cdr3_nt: TGTGCCAGCAGCCAAGATCTAACAGGGGGATATGGCGGGGAGCTGTTTTTT
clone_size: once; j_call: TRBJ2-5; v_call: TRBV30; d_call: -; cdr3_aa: CAWSRGFEETQYF; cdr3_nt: TGTGCCTGGAGTCGGGGTTTTGAAGAGACCCAGTACTTC
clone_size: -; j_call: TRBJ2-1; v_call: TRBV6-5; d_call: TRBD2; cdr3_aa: CASSSGTSGSNEQFF; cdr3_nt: TGTGCCAGCAGTTCGGGTACTAGCGGGAGTAATGAGCAGTTCTTC
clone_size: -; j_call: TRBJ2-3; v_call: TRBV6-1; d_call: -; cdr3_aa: CASSEARGDTQYF; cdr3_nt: TGTGCCAGCAGTGAAGCGAGGGGGGATACGCAGTATTTT
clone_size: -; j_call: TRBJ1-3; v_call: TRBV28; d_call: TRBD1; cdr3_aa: CASSHNRGLRNTIYF; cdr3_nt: TGTGCCAGCAGTCACAACAGGGGGCTTCGAAACACCATATATTTT
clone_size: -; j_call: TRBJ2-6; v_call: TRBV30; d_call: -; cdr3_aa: CAWNRDSGANVLTF; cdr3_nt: TGTGCCTGGAACCGGGACTCTGGGGCCAACGTCCTGACTTTC
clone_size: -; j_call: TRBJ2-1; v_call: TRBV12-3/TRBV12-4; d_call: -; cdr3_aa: CASSRTEYNEQFF; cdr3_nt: TGTGCCAGCAGTCGGACAGAATACAATGAGCAGTTCTTC
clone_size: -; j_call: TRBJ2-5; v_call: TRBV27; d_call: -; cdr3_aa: CASSPRVQETQYF; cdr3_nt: TGTGCCAGCAGCCCCCGTGTGCAAGAGACCCAGTACTTC
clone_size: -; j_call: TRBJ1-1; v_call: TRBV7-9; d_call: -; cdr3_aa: CASSTSLGTEAFF; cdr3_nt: TGTGCCAGCAGCACCTCGTTAGGGACAGAAGCTTTCTTT
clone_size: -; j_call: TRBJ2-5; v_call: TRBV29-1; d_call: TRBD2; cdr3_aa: CSVGDYQETQYF; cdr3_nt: TGCAGCGTTGGGGACTATCAAGAGACCCAGTACTTC
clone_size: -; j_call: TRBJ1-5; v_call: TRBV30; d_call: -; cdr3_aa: CAWSGTISNQPQHF; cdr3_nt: TGTGCCTGGAGTGGGACAATTAGCAATCAGCCCCAGCATTTT
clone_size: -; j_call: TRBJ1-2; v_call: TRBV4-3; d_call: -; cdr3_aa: CASSQGVGGASGYGYTF; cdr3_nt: TGCGCCAGCAGCCAAGGGGTTGGAGGGGCCTCTGGCTATGGCTACACCTTC
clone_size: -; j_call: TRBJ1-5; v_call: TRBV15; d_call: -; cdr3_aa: CATSRRGSNQPQHF; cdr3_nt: TGTGCCACCAGCCGACGGGGGAGCAATCAGCCCCAGCATTTT
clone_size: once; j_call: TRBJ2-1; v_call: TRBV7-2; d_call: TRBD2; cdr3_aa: CASSSGGSSNEQFF; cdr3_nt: TGTGCCAGCAGCTCGGGAGGTTCAAGCAATGAGCAGTTCTTC
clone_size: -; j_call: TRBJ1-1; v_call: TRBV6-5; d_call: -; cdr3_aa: CASALSGQANTEAFF; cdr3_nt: TGTGCCAGCGCCCTTTCTGGGCAGGCTAACACTGAAGCTTTCTTT
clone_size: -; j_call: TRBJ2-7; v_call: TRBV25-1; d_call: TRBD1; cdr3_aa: CASSDDRGISYEQYF; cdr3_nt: TGTGCCAGCAGTGACGACAGGGGTATTTCCTACGAGCAGTACTTC
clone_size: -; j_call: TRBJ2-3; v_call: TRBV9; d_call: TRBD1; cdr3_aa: CASSLGQGNTDTQYF; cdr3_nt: TGTGCCAGCAGCCTGGGACAGGGAAACACAGATACGCAGTATTTT
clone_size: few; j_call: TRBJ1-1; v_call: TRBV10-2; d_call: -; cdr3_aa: CASRVLTGNTEAFF; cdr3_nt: TGCGCCAGCAGAGTACTGACAGGGAACACTGAAGCTTTCTTT
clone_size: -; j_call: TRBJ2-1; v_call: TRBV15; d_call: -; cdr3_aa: CATREATRVYNEQFF; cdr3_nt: TGTGCCACCAGAGAAGCCACGCGCGTTTACAATGAGCAGTTCTTC
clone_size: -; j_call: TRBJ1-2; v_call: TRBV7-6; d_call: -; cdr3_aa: CASSLTAAGTRYGYTF; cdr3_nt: TGTGCCAGCAGCTTAACGGCCGCGGGGACCCGGTATGGCTACACCTTC
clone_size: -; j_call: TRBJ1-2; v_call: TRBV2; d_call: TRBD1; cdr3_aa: CASSPKGQTIYGYTF; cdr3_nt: TGTGCCAGCAGTCCTAAGGGACAGACAATCTATGGCTACACCTTC
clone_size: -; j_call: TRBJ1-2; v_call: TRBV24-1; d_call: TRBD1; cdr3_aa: CATSFGTGSPLEGYTF; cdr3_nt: TGTGCCACCAGTTTCGGGACAGGGTCCCCTCTAGAAGGCTACACCTTC
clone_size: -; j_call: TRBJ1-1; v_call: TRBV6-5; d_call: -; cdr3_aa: CASSYARGTEAFF; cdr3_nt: TGTGCCAGCAGTTACGCCAGGGGCACTGAAGCTTTCTTT
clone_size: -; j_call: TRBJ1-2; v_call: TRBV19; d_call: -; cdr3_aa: CASSSSLGYTF; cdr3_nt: TGTGCCAGTAGCTCGTCTTTGGGCTACACCTTC
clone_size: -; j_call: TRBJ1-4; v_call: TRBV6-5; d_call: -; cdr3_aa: CASSRVRANEKLFF; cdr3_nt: TGTGCCAGCAGCAGGGTTCGGGCTAATGAAAAACTGTTTTTT
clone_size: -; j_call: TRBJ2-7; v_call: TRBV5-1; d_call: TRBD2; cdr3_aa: CASSLGTSGFDEQYF; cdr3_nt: TGCGCCAGCAGCCTGGGGACTAGCGGGTTCGACGAGCAGTACTTC
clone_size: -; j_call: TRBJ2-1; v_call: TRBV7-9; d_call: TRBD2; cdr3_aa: CASSLMRGGGYNEQFF; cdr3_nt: TGTGCCAGCAGCTTAATGCGGGGGGGCGGCTACAATGAGCAGTTCTTC
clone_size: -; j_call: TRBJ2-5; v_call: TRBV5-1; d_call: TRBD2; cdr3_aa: CASSLGGGPQETQYF; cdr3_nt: TGTGCCAGCAGCTTGGGGGGAGGGCCGCAAGAGACCCAGTACTTC
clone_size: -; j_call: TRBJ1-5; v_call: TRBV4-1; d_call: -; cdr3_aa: CASSQRSGDQPQHF; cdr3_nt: TGCGCCAGCAGCCAAAGGTCGGGGGATCAGCCCCAGCATTTT
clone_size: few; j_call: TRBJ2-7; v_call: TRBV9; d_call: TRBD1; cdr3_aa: CASSVEGTALAYEQYF; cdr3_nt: TGTGCCAGCAGCGTAGAGGGGACAGCCCTCGCCTACGAGCAGTACTTC
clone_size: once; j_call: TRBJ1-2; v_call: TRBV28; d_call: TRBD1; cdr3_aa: CASSVLDRGGGYTF; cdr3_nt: TGTGCCAGCAGTGTTCTGGACAGGGGTGGCGGCTACACCTTC